A selection of T cell receptor beta chains follows, all from one sample in a study of CD8 T cells in ankylosing spondylitis. A single record per CDR3 protein comes from TCRdb applying MiXCR to the 5' RACE reads. The table lists a few hundred thousand distinct CDR3 sequences, 8% to 11% of them singletons. The sample was blood, either unsorted or a sorted T cell fraction (not recorded which). These receptors all come from a male donor with ankylosing spondylitis or in good health (not recorded which). Each CDR3 is given with its conserved first and last residue. A D gene is named only where the DNA matches it firmly. Expanded clones get a size class; other rows say once, few or many, or leave the size out.

TRBV19	TRBJ1-1	-	few	CASTLDPGAEAFF	TGTGCCAGTACCCTAGACCCTGGCGCTGAAGCTTTCTTT
TRBV7-8	TRBJ1-6	-	-	CASSLVIGSNSPLHF	TGTGCCAGCAGCTTGGTAATAGGGAGTAATTCACCCCTCCACTTT
TRBV3-1	TRBJ1-2	-	many	CASSPGLDGYTF	TGTGCCAGCAGCCCGGGACTGGATGGCTACACCTTC
TRBV29-1	TRBJ2-1	-	many	CSASAHNEQFF	TGCAGCGCCAGCGCCCACAATGAGCAGTTCTTC
TRBV20-1	TRBJ1-1	-	many	CSARDGGVLNTEAFF	TGCAGTGCTAGAGATGGGGGGGTCCTGAACACTGAAGCTTTCTTT
TRBV12-3/TRBV12-4	TRBJ2-7	-	many	CASSLGVLWEQYF	TGTGCCAGCAGTTTGGGGGTCTTGTGGGAGCAGTACTTC
TRBV5-1	TRBJ2-2	-	many	CASSLATGSGELFF	TGCGCCAGCAGCTTGGCCACAGGGAGCGGGGAGCTGTTTTTT
TRBV7-9	TRBJ2-5	-	-	CASSGGPGDVQETQYF	TGTGCCAGCAGCGGGGGGCCGGGGGACGTGCAAGAGACCCAGTACTTC
TRBV27	TRBJ2-2	TRBD2	many	CASRTSGGASDGELFF	TGTGCCAGCCGGACTAGCGGGGGGGCCTCGGACGGGGAGCTGTTTTTT
TRBV28	TRBJ2-2	-	few	CASSPGSTGTGELFF	TGTGCCAGCAGTCCCGGGTCCACCGGCACCGGGGAGCTGTTTTTT
TRBV5-1	TRBJ2-7	TRBD1	few	CASSNDGTGVNYEQYF	TGCGCCAGCAGCAACGACGGGACAGGGGTAAACTACGAGCAGTACTTC
TRBV2	TRBJ2-7	-	many	CASSDRDPYEQYF	TGTGCCAGCAGTGACAGGGACCCCTACGAGCAGTACTTC
TRBV18	TRBJ2-1	TRBD2	few	CASSPRGMTLNEQFF	TGTGCCAGCTCACCGCGGGGGATGACCCTCAATGAGCAGTTCTTC
TRBV5-1	TRBJ1-1	-	-	CASSLEAGWNTEAFF	TGCGCCAGCAGCTTGGAGGCAGGGTGGAACACTGAAGCTTTCTTT
TRBV5-1	TRBJ1-4	-	few	CASSPTAADPWEKLFF	TGCGCCAGCAGCCCGACAGCGGCCGACCCATGGGAAAAACTGTTTTTT
TRBV6-1	TRBJ2-7	-	many	CASSRQRGLNEQYF	TGTGCCAGCAGCCGACAAAGGGGTTTGAACGAGCAGTACTTC
TRBV5-1	TRBJ2-2	-	many	CASSSGNVGTNTGELFF	TGCGCCAGCAGCTCGGGCAATGTCGGCACGAACACCGGGGAGCTGTTTTTT
TRBV6-5	TRBJ2-4	TRBD1	many	CASSLTGATGNIQYF	TGTGCCAGCAGTTTGACAGGGGCTACGGGAAACATTCAGTACTTC
TRBV12-3/TRBV12-4	TRBJ2-3	TRBD2	-	CASTFLRGEGTDTQYF	TGTGCCAGCACCTTTTTGCGTGGGGAGGGGACAGATACGCAGTATTTT
TRBV7-9	TRBJ2-5	TRBD2	few	CASSLLAGDQETQYF	TGTGCCAGCAGCTTACTAGCGGGGGACCAAGAGACCCAGTACTTC
TRBV19	TRBJ1-1	-	-	CASGGLLANTEAFF	TGTGCCAGCGGGGGTCTCTTAGCGAACACTGAAGCTTTCTTT
TRBV7-2	TRBJ2-2	TRBD2	many	CASPEWRGSANTGELFF	TGTGCCTCCCCTGAATGGCGGGGGTCTGCCAACACCGGGGAGCTGTTTTTT
TRBV7-2	TRBJ1-5	-	many	CASSLSGGNQPQHF	TGTGCCAGCAGCTTATCCGGAGGCAATCAGCCCCAGCATTTT
TRBV5-1	TRBJ1-4	TRBD1	few	CASSPDRGQEKLFF	TGCGCCAGCAGTCCGGACAGGGGGCAGGAAAAACTGTTTTTT
TRBV7-2	TRBJ2-1	-	many	CASSLVRSSYNEQFF	TGTGCCAGCAGCTTAGTTCGTAGCTCCTACAATGAGCAGTTCTTC
TRBV20-1	TRBJ2-5	TRBD2	-	CSAGTSGIETQYF	TGCAGTGCAGGGACTAGCGGGATTGAGACCCAGTACTTC
TRBV10-3	TRBJ2-3	-	many	CAISWGQPRSADTQYF	TGTGCCATCTCCTGGGGGCAGCCCAGGTCGGCAGATACGCAGTATTTT
TRBV20-1	TRBJ1-1	-	-	CCARDRGRGGASTEAFF	TGCTGTGCTAGAGATCGGGGGAGAGGGGGAGCTAGCACTGAAGCTTTCTTT
TRBV7-2	TRBJ1-5	-	many	CASSLAINQPQHF	TGTGCCAGCAGCTTAGCGATAAATCAGCCCCAGCATTTT
TRBV7-9	TRBJ2-2	-	many	CASGRGERNTGELFF	TGTGCCAGCGGACGAGGAGAAAGGAACACCGGGGAGCTGTTTTTT
TRBV13	TRBJ2-3	-	-	CASSSRDTHRTDTQYF	TGTGCCAGCAGCTCCCGGGACACCCATCGCACAGATACGCAGTATTTT
TRBV5-1	TRBJ2-1	TRBD2	few	CASSLGSAGAYNEQFF	TGCGCCAGCAGCTTGGGGTCCGCGGGGGCCTACAATGAGCAGTTCTTC
TRBV7-2	TRBJ2-2	-	many	CASSLTGQPGELFF	TGTGCCAGCAGCTTAACTGGACAGCCCGGGGAGCTGTTTTTT
TRBV7-3	TRBJ2-1	-	-	CASSLGGKQFF	TGTGCCAGCAGCTTAGGTGGGAAACAGTTCTTC
TRBV28	TRBJ1-4	-	-	CASSLRAQAGYFRVFF	TGTGCCAGCAGTTTACGTGCCCAGGCAGGGTATTTTAGGGTGTTTTTT
TRBV2	TRBJ2-2	-	many	CASNIVPNTGELFF	TGTGCCAGTAATATAGTTCCGAACACCGGGGAGCTGTTTTTT
TRBV20-1	TRBJ2-2	TRBD1	-	CSAPDRSYTGELFF	TGCAGTGCCCCGGACAGGTCCTACACCGGGGAGCTGTTTTTT
TRBV7-8	TRBJ2-3	TRBD1	few	CASLRPGQGSTDTQYF	TGTGCCAGCCTCCGTCCAGGACAGGGGAGCACAGATACGCAGTATTTT
TRBV6-5	TRBJ2-7	TRBD2	-	CASSYSKSGGLGRVYEQYF	TGTGCCAGCAGTTACTCGAAGTCGGGAGGGTTAGGACGTGTCTACGAGCAGTACTTC
TRBV7-9	TRBJ2-3	-	-	CASSPTGAGVTDTQYF	TGTGCCAGCAGCCCGACAGGGGCGGGGGTAACAGATACGCAGTATTTT
TRBV4-1	TRBJ2-5	-	few	CASSPGEGRETQYF	TGCGCCAGCAGCCCAGGGGAGGGTCGGGAGACCCAGTACTTC
TRBV6-4	TRBJ2-6	-	many	CASRDMSGPLSSGANVLTF	TGTGCCAGCAGAGACATGTCGGGCCCGTTAAGCTCTGGGGCCAACGTCCTGACTTTC
TRBV5-1	TRBJ1-2	TRBD1	many	CASSLDGTGAPDEGGYTF	TGCGCCAGCAGCTTGGACGGGACAGGGGCTCCCGATGAGGGCGGCTACACCTTC
TRBV28	TRBJ2-7	-	-	CASPRGSLGASKAHEQYF	TGTGCCAGCCCTCGTGGGTCGTTAGGGGCCTCGAAGGCCCACGAGCAGTACTTC
TRBV10-3	TRBJ1-1	-	many	CATAAGAANTEAFF	TGTGCCACCGCTGCGGGAGCGGCGAACACTGAAGCTTTCTTT
TRBV7-9	TRBJ2-1	TRBD2	-	CASSFPSGGAGEQFF	TGTGCCAGCAGCTTTCCTAGCGGGGGGGCCGGGGAGCAGTTCTTC
TRBV5-1	TRBJ2-3	TRBD2	many	CASSLDPGGTSDTQYF	TGCGCCAGCAGCTTGGACCCCGGGGGGACCTCAGATACGCAGTATTTT
TRBV27	TRBJ1-1	-	many	CASSLLKSAEAFF	TGTGCCAGCAGTTTATTAAAATCGGCTGAAGCTTTCTTT
TRBV19	TRBJ2-7	TRBD2	few	CASSMVTSGGSEQYF	TGTGCCAGTAGTATGGTGACTAGCGGGGGATCCGAGCAGTACTTC